This TCR beta chain was captured by sequencing in a study of T cell clonality in common variable immunodeficiency. Findings and limits, study-wide: Common variable immunodeficiency TCR beta sequences reportedly had fewer deletions and N-nucleotide insertions.

Aged about 8 to 65 years, CVID subjects averaged roughly 43 years old. Data came from immunoSEQ multiplex PCR; TCRdb stores just in-frame clones and leaves some out. Found here are around 20,000 clones, no singletons; the ten largest cover 2% to 2.5%. Germline V CDR1 and CDR2: SGHNT, YYREEE (reference sequence). The V and J ends lost 4 bases and 2 bases, in that order; junction bases with no gene match: 3. The CDR3 sequence is 15 residues long. This clone has a count of ten or more. Its antigen is still unknown. The read ends 3 residues before the CDR3 terminus; that terminus is restored from the germline J gene.

The clonotype was recovered from a human donor with common variable immunodeficiency. Sequencing input: peripheral blood mononuclear cells. The chain combines TRBV5-4 with TRBJ2-3, with 11 bases aligning to TRBD2. CDR3 DNA, as far as it was read: TGTGCCAGCAGCAAACTAGCGGGGGCCACAGATACG. Translating it yields CASSKLAGATDT. The entire CDR3 protein is CASSKLAGATDTQYF.